This T cell receptor (beta chain) was identified in a study of cytomegalovirus exposure and HLA in healthy donors (dated by TCRdb to the late 2010s). Study-level background: An earlier analysis of several hundred of the donors reported 250 to 300 Gb of sequence data and 95 million to 120 million unique TCR beta sequences obtained from about 180 million T cells. About 320 gigabases of sequencing data and approximately 84 million unique TCR sequences were included in an early release covering about 700 HLA-typed donors. Among the roughly 380 genotyped donors, approximately 77% belonged to the genetic ancestry cluster associated with self-reported Caucasian donors. The aim of the study was to test whether cataloging public T cell receptors could identify signatures of past pathogen exposure. The T cell repertoires of around 670 subjects were profiled by immunosequencing and related to cytomegalovirus serostatus. Along with the approximately 670-subject first cohort, a separate validation cohort of over 90 different subjects was used. To predict cytomegalovirus infection status, the study brought together high-throughput TCR immunosequencing, statistical association of individual TCRs with disease status, and machine learning. To study patterns of TCR occurrence, a later analysis re-analyzed previously published TCR beta repertoires from 666 donors and added high-resolution HLA genotyping. In the later analysis, no new phenotypic data were used to find candidate immune exposures; instead, reliance was placed on TCR beta sequences and their occurrence across donors. An earlier analysis of around 580 of the donors used high-throughput TCR beta sequencing to judge whether each TCR beta V gene segment behaved as functional or pseudogenic. Donor age, sex, ethnicity and CMV serostatus were compiled together with the repertoire data. Genome-wide SNP genotypes for about three fifths of the roughly 670 donors were used in a later genetic analysis, which treated that subset as a discovery cohort. Every repertoire in the discovery cohort had been generated on one and the same sequencing platform. HLA typing included class I and class II loci at four-digit resolution. Typing coverage varied by locus: about 620-630 donors for A, B, C, DRB1 and DQB1; more than 500 for DQA1; approximately 610 for DPA1; 450 to 480 for DPB1. Roughly five DR-DQ haplotypes were treated as single units for association and clustering because of strong linkage in the cohort. On average, about 200,000 unique TCR beta nucleotide sequences were sequenced per donor among 398 genotyped donors of the cohort, with 15% to 20% of those sequences being non-productive. Results and caveats for the whole study, not just this receptor: A few of the identified cytomegalovirus-associated TCR beta chains were confirmed in vitro to be specific for cytomegalovirus antigens. A later analysis found that most CMV-associated TCR beta chains appeared HLA-restricted, with HLA associations seemingly driven largely by CMV exposure. A total of 164 TCR beta chains were listed by the study as associated with cytomegalovirus. An earlier analysis of approximately 540 of the donors showed that most TCR beta V segments appeared in productive rearrangements either about 87% or about 30% of the time, which broadly matched IMGT annotations. In a later genetic analysis, a missense DCLRE1C variant was associated with V-gene and J-gene trimming of TCR beta chains, and the association was replicated in an independent cohort. A later analysis associated about 17,000 TCR beta sequences with specific HLA alleles at a false discovery rate of 0.05. A later genetic analysis reported fewer N-insertions in productive TCRs among donors in an Asian-associated ancestry cluster than the roughly 700-donor mean. Sequencing depth was assumed to be roughly uniform across donors in the presence/absence analyses, though that assumption may not hold. A further reported finding was that TCR beta sequences accurately predicted the HLA-A and HLA-B alleles for most subjects in the first cohort. According to a later analysis, TCR association rates differed among HLA loci, with DRB1 alleles showing the most associated TCRs and HLA-C alleles showing the fewest. Because some donors lacked HLA typing at each locus, the association tests relied only on the typed subset. While some public TCRs were present in many individuals, most TCR sequences turned up only very rarely across donors. Because counts were too low, around 17 rarely observed V segments, including chromosome 9 orphons, were left out of the earlier analysis of about 620 of the donors. It was suggested by the authors that the approach could potentially be generalized to other disease states and immunological phenotypes. In both the original and validation cohorts, the classifier was reported to diagnose cytomegalovirus status with high specificity and sensitivity. When HLA alleles, especially DR and DQ, strongly co-occurred, attributing TCR associations to individual alleles was difficult. Because the 87-base-pair reads could not distinguish some IMGT-functional V segments, including TRBV6-2 and TRBV6-3, those segments were excluded. According to a later analysis, parvovirus B19, influenza, CMV and Epstein-Barr virus appeared linked to several top co-occurrence clusters. Compared with equally common non-associated chains, HLA-associated TCR beta chains in a later analysis were more clonally expanded and had lower generation probabilities. Correlated functional status among segregating V segments might be attributable to linkage disequilibrium, but an unknown experimental factor could not be ruled out. In this cohort, only TCR beta chains were sequenced, and detectable features were limited by the absence of alpha or paired-chain data. A cluster of highly shared sequence variants was judged likely to represent a technical artifact of the sequencing pipeline. CMV serostatus was the only immune exposure information available for the cohort.

The cohort consisted of 650 to 850 healthy bone marrow donors. At the time of sampling, all cohort members were nominally healthy, though unrecorded immune exposures were likely present. The donor tested CMV seronegative and was one of the 352 seronegative cohort members. Each donor provided a peripheral blood sample, and peripheral blood mononuclear cells were used for TCR beta sequencing. Genomic DNA extraction from the blood cell samples was performed with the Qiagen DNeasy Blood Extraction Kit. Receptor libraries were prepared by the immunoSEQ multiplex PCR assay. The multiplex PCR relied on a mix of 60 forward primers for TCR Vbeta segments and 13 reverse primers for TCR Jbeta segments. The CDR3 region of rearranged TCR beta genes was amplified from genomic DNA by a multiplex PCR assay. The Illumina HiSeq System was used to sequence the amplified TCR beta libraries as 87-base-pair reads. The authors' pipeline ran thus. A later analysis counted some 74 million unique TCR beta chains across the 640 or so repertoires, and roughly 9.9 million of these chains were shared by at least two donors. Raw reads were error-corrected and collapsed into unique sequences with a nearest-neighbor algorithm that merged closely related sequences to remove PCR and sequencing errors. Alignment of CDR3 sequences to IMGT reference sequences was used to assign V, D and J gene segments. For a sequence to be retained, a match of at least six nucleotides to both a V gene segment and a J gene segment was required. A rearrangement counted as productive if the CDR3 had no stop codons and remained in frame with V and J, and every other rearrangement counted as non-productive. CDR3 was defined by IMGT convention, running from the second conserved V-encoded cysteine to the conserved J-encoded phenylalanine. Sequences without an unambiguous match to a single V gene segment were excluded from the earlier analysis of about 630 of the donors. An earlier analysis of a few hundred of the donors called V segments functional above 56.7% productive rearrangements and segregating when the between-donor standard deviation exceeded 5%. A statistical classification framework was built to diagnose cytomegalovirus status from the catalog of TCR beta chain sequences. In a later analysis, V and J genes were assigned by comparing TCR nucleotide sequences against IMGT/GENE-DB human TR gene sequences. In a later analysis, CDR3 sequences and most-parsimonious VDJ recombination scenarios were assigned using the TCRdist pipeline. In a later analysis, every TCR beta chain was defined by the combination of its CDR3 amino acid sequence and its V-gene family, and reads without a unique V-gene family were dropped. In a later analysis, 500 to 700 highly shared, low-generation-probability nucleotide sequences were removed to address suspected cross-contamination and a sequencing artifact. In a later analysis, a clonal expansion index for each public chain was calculated from normalized within-repertoire ranks of inferred template counts. A later analysis computed generation probabilities with a VDJ recombination model fitted to out-of-frame rearrangements, and checked the results against IGoR. A later analysis scored TCR-TCR, TCR-HLA and TCR-CMV co-occurrence with hypergeometric tests, applying a repertoire-size bias correction to TCR pairs. False discovery rates were estimated in a later analysis by permuting HLA or CMV assignments 20 times. In a later analysis, co-occurring TCRs were grouped with DBSCAN, and TCRdist sequence similarity was added when clustering was performed within HLA-allele-positive subsets. Repertoires with fewer than 30,000 or more than 120,000 public chains were left out of co-occurrence clustering, as were several repertoires with anomalous nucleotide sharing. TCRdb obtained this table from immuneACCESS and retained in-frame rearrangements with V and J assigned. These tables miss some clones; where compared with another copy, unresolved V genes account for less than half of the shortfall, and the remainder is unexplained. V and J calls and clone size are given by that table; D and trimming were obtained from the DNA. The sample contains about 140,000 clones, 70% to 90% of them found a single time. The top ten clones comprise 1.5% to 1.7% of the sample.

Counted from cysteine to phenylalanine, this CDR3 has 17 amino acids. Here the CDR3 DNA is all that survives: 51 bases in frame from base 1. CDR1 and CDR2 are drawn from the germline V gene (reference sequence): GTSNPN, SVGIG. From V the trimming removes 7 bases and from J it removes 7 bases, while the gene matches leave 22 bases of the junction unaccounted for. Comment on this clone: This receptor's antigen is unknown. No much larger clonotype is one base removed from it; base qualities were not supplied.

This clonotype was obtained from a man aged 40-50 years in good health and CMV-seronegative. The chain uses TRBV30 and TRBJ1-5, with TRBD1 identical over 7 junction bases. The sequenced material came from PBMCs. The encoded CDR3 is CAFAFHRGEFWYQPQHF. The DNA reads as follows: TGTGCCTTTGCATTCCACAGGGGTGAGTTTTGGTACCAGCCCCAGCATTTT.